This T cell receptor beta chain is drawn from a study of T cell repertoires in cytomegalovirus infection. The V gene's germline CDR1 is SGHTA and CDR2 FQGNSA. V gave up 3 bases and J gave up 5 bases, with 9 bases separating them. The CDR3 covers 13 residues. TCRdb reanalysed the reads using MiXCR and keeps one entry per CDR3 protein. The sample yields 150,000 to 200,000 distinct CDR3 sequences, less than 9.5% seen once. The table lists this clonotype with many counts. The receptor was derived from a human donor in good health (CMV status not recorded). Some clones in this sample may be carry-over from other donors' samples. This rearrangement joins TRBV7-2 to TRBJ2-3, with D perhaps TRBD2 (5 bases). The sample was PBMCs. The CDR3 loop is CASSFGREDTQYF. In nucleotides, the CDR3 is TGTGCCAGCAGCTTCGGACGGGAAGATACGCAGTATTTT.